This T cell receptor (beta chain) was found in a study of blood T cell repertoires in COVID-19. Authors' processing steps: The assay estimated nucleated cells by amplifying reference gene primers. TCRdb's table, derived via immunoSEQ multiplex PCR, lists solely in-frame clones and lacks some. The DNA gave D and trimming, while V, J and clone size come from that table. In the table there are roughly 340,000 clones, around nine tenths of which are singletons. V lost 5 bases and J lost 0, with 13 bases in between. This CDR3 region has 16 residues. Germline values: CDR1 KGHDR, CDR2 SFDVKD. This TCR derives from a woman between 18 and 29 years old who had recovered from COVID-19. The chain carries TRBV24-1 and TRBJ2-1, with a tentative D call TRBD2 (6 bases). The sequencing input was peripheral blood. The DNA for the CDR3 is TGTGCCACCAGTGGGGGTAGCGGTAGCTCCTACAATGAGCAGTTCTTC. As protein: CATSGGSGSSYNEQFF.